The rows below give T cell receptor beta chains drawn from one sample of a study of neoadjuvant nivolumab and ipilimumab in lung cancer. Profiled with immunoSEQ multiplex PCR; TCRdb holds only in-frame clones, not every one. The sample yields 39,000 or so clones, 89% seen once. The source material was peripheral blood, sampled before neoadjuvant nivolumab, alone or with ipilimumab. The receptors originated from an adult with non-small cell lung cancer. Both conserved end residues are part of each CDR3. D genes are given only for firm matches. Some rows mark clone size as missing; the rest say once, few, many or name a class of expanded clone.

j_call | d_call | v_call | clone_size | cdr3_aa | cdr3_nt
TRBJ1-2 | - | TRBV28 | - | CASSFLGARSYGYTF | TGTGCCAGCAGTTTTTTGGGGGCGCGTAGCTATGGCTACACCTTC
TRBJ2-3 | - | TRBV5-1 | - | CASSLEARTDTQYF | TGCGCCAGCAGCTTGGAGGCGAGGACAGATACGCAGTATTTT
TRBJ1-1 | - | TRBV11-2 | - | CASSLVRTVPEAFF | TGTGCCAGCAGCTTAGTGAGGACAGTTCCTGAAGCTTTCTTT
TRBJ1-2 | - | TRBV4-3 | few | CASSPETVYYGYTF | TGCGCCAGCAGCCCAGAAACAGTCTACTATGGCTACACCTTC
TRBJ2-7 | TRBD2 | TRBV27 | - | CASSSFLGLAQEQYF | TGTGCCAGCAGTTCCTTCCTTGGACTAGCTCAGGAGCAGTACTTC
TRBJ1-4 | TRBD1 | TRBV28 | - | CASSLLGTGSEKLFF | TGTGCCAGCAGTTTACTCGGGACAGGGTCTGAAAAACTGTTTTTT
TRBJ1-4 | - | TRBV7-2 | - | CASSTPGGTNEKLFF | TGTGCCAGCTCCACCCCGGGGGGGACTAATGAAAAACTGTTTTTT
TRBJ2-7 | TRBD2 | TRBV30 | - | CAWSKTSVRSYEQYF | TGTGCCTGGAGTAAAACTAGCGTGCGCTCCTACGAGCAGTACTTC
TRBJ1-4 | - | TRBV18 | - | CASSPNGATNEKLFF | TGTGCCAGCTCACCAAATGGGGCAACTAATGAAAAACTGTTTTTT
TRBJ2-7 | - | TRBV5-1 | - | CASSQRDLRPDDYEQYF | TGCGCCAGCAGCCAACGGGACTTGCGGCCGGACGACTACGAGCAGTACTTC
TRBJ1-5 | - | TRBV7-9 | - | CASSLERDQPQHF | TGTGCCAGCAGCTTAGAAAGAGATCAGCCCCAGCATTTT
TRBJ1-2 | - | TRBV30 | - | CAWSVPGGYTF | TGTGCCTGGAGCGTACCGGGGGGCTACACCTTC
TRBJ2-1 | TRBD1 | TRBV7-9 | - | CASNYGQGDNEQFF | TGTGCCAGCAACTACGGACAGGGGGACAATGAGCAGTTCTTC
TRBJ2-1 | TRBD2 | TRBV19 | - | CASTTGLALYNEQFF | TGTGCCAGTACCACTGGACTAGCCTTATACAATGAGCAGTTCTTC
TRBJ2-1 | TRBD2 | TRBV10-2 | - | CASSESGLALPYNEQFF | TGCGCCAGCAGTGAGTCCGGACTAGCCTTACCCTACAATGAGCAGTTCTTC
TRBJ1-2 | - | TRBV30 | - | CAWSVGSDHGYTF | TGTGCCTGGAGTGTCGGAAGCGACCATGGCTACACCTTC
TRBJ1-2 | - | TRBV15 | - | CATSREVASGYTF | TGTGCCACCAGCAGAGAGGTGGCGTCCGGCTACACCTTC
TRBJ1-5 | - | TRBV7-9 | once | CASSLIGVASNQPQHF | TGTGCCAGCAGCTTAATAGGGGTGGCTAGCAATCAGCCCCAGCATTTT
TRBJ2-7 | - | TRBV7-6 | - | CASSLAGKGNSYEQYF | TGTGCCAGCAGCTTAGCGGGCAAGGGGAATAGCTACGAGCAGTACTTC
TRBJ1-2 | - | TRBV6-1 | - | CASSLDSFYGYTF | TGTGCCAGCAGCCTCGATTCCTTTTATGGCTACACCTTC
TRBJ2-3 | - | TRBV5-1 | - | CASSQGMGLGLSTDTQYF | TGCGCCAGCAGCCAAGGGATGGGGCTAGGCCTCAGCACAGATACGCAGTATTTT
TRBJ2-5 | - | TRBV9 | - | CASSPGPSGEETQYF | TGTGCCAGCAGCCCAGGACCCAGCGGAGAAGAGACCCAGTACTTC
TRBJ1-1 | - | TRBV21-1 | - | CASRTTGTFDTEAFF | TGTGCCAGCAGGACCACAGGGACGTTTGATACTGAAGCTTTCTTT
TRBJ2-1 | TRBD2 | TRBV5-1 | - | CASSLPLAGRDEQFF | TGCGCCAGCAGCTTGCCGCTAGCGGGAAGGGATGAGCAGTTCTTC
TRBJ2-3 | TRBD1 | TRBV7-7 | - | CASSLIGQGTDTQYF | TGTGCCAGCAGCCTAATCGGACAGGGAACAGATACGCAGTATTTT
TRBJ2-1 | - | TRBV7-9 | - | CASSLGTDTIYNEQFF | TGTGCCAGCAGCTTAGGAACGGATACCATTTACAATGAGCAGTTCTTC
TRBJ2-7 | - | TRBV7-2 | - | CASSETRLIGEQYF | TGTGCCAGCAGCGAGACTCGTCTAATTGGAGAGCAGTACTTC
TRBJ2-3 | - | TRBV7-7 | - | CASSQGVPGDTQYF | TGTGCCAGCAGCCAAGGAGTCCCCGGAGATACGCAGTATTTT
TRBJ2-3 | TRBD2 | TRBV29-1 | few | CSVDPWTSGSGGTDTQYF | TGCAGCGTTGATCCCTGGACTAGCGGGAGTGGAGGGACAGATACGCAGTATTTT
TRBJ2-7 | - | TRBV29-1 | - | CSVEDPAGLTSYEQYF | TGCAGCGTTGAAGATCCGGCAGGATTAACCTCCTACGAGCAGTACTTC
TRBJ1-2 | - | TRBV19 | - | CASRLGGGLAYGYTF | TGTGCCAGTAGATTGGGGGGCGGACTGGCCTATGGCTACACCTTC
TRBJ2-3 | TRBD2 | TRBV7-2 | - | CASSPGTSGYTDTQYF | TGTGCCAGCAGCCCGGGGACTAGCGGATACACAGATACGCAGTATTTT
TRBJ2-6 | TRBD2 | TRBV9 | - | CASSVAGGVGANVLTF | TGTGCCAGCAGCGTAGCTGGGGGGGTTGGGGCCAACGTCCTGACTTTC
TRBJ1-1 | TRBD1 | TRBV10-1 | - | CASSKGTANTEAFF | TGCGCCAGCAGCAAAGGGACAGCGAACACTGAAGCTTTCTTT
TRBJ1-5 | - | TRBV7-9 | - | CASSPTDNQPQHF | TGTGCCAGCAGCCCGACCGACAATCAGCCCCAGCATTTT
TRBJ2-7 | - | TRBV5-4 | once | CASSLGDTYEQYF | TGTGCCAGCAGCTTGGGGGACACATACGAGCAGTACTTC
TRBJ1-5 | - | TRBV20-1 | - | CSATPGQPQHF | TGCAGTGCAACCCCAGGTCAGCCCCAGCATTTT
TRBJ2-7 | TRBD1 | TRBV4-3 | once | CASSQSRNDRGTYEQYF | TGCGCCAGCAGCCAATCACGGAACGACAGGGGTACCTACGAGCAGTACTTC
TRBJ2-5 | TRBD1 | TRBV5-4 | - | CASSPRRGQGETQYF | TGTGCCAGCAGCCCAAGGAGAGGACAGGGAGAGACCCAGTACTTC
TRBJ1-5 | - | TRBV6-5 | few | CATSRRGLGNQPQHF | TGTGCCACCTCCAGGAGGGGCTTGGGGAATCAGCCCCAGCATTTT
TRBJ1-2 | TRBD1 | TRBV29-1 | - | CSVVTGGGYTF | TGCAGCGTTGTTACAGGGGGTGGCTACACCTTC
TRBJ2-7 | - | TRBV6-5 | few | CASATVSHYEQYF | TGTGCCAGCGCCACCGTCTCCCACTACGAGCAGTACTTC
TRBJ2-3 | - | TRBV29-1 | - | CSVGRTDTQYF | TGCAGCGTTGGGCGTACAGATACGCAGTATTTT
TRBJ2-1 | TRBD2 | TRBV5-1 | - | CASSTRASGVSSYNEQFF | TGCGCCAGCAGCACCCGGGCTAGCGGGGTTAGCTCCTACAATGAGCAGTTCTTC
TRBJ1-1 | TRBD1 | TRBV5-6 | once | CASSYRQGARDTEAFF | TGTGCCAGCAGCTATCGACAGGGGGCAAGGGACACTGAAGCTTTCTTT
TRBJ1-5 | - | TRBV6-1 | - | CASSEATVNQPQHF | TGTGCCAGCAGTGAAGCAACAGTTAATCAGCCCCAGCATTTT
TRBJ2-7 | TRBD2 | TRBV19 | - | CASSDLAGAGYEQYF | TGTGCCAGTAGTGACCTAGCGGGAGCTGGTTACGAGCAGTACTTC
TRBJ2-7 | TRBD1 | TRBV30 | - | CAWSGQGYEQYF | TGTGCCTGGAGTGGACAGGGGTACGAGCAGTACTTC
TRBJ2-3 | - | TRBV10-1 | - | CASSEIQGTTDTQYF | TGCGCCAGCAGTGAGATCCAGGGGACCACAGATACGCAGTATTTT
TRBJ2-3 | TRBD2 | TRBV6-1 | - | CASRENNLAGATDTQYF | TGTGCCAGCAGAGAAAACAACTTAGCGGGAGCTACAGATACGCAGTATTTT
TRBJ1-5 | - | TRBV6-1 | - | CASSGRAGYGQPQHF | TGTGCCAGCAGTGGACGGGCAGGCTACGGGCAGCCCCAGCATTTT
TRBJ2-3 | TRBD2 | TRBV7-9 | - | CASSGVAGGPLPADTQYF | TGTGCCAGCAGCGGAGTAGCGGGAGGGCCTTTACCGGCGGATACGCAGTATTTT
TRBJ1-3 | TRBD1 | TRBV6-5 | - | CASSYVTGTGNTIYF | TGTGCCAGCAGTTACGTGACAGGGACTGGAAACACCATATATTTT
TRBJ2-2 | TRBD2 | TRBV30 | - | CAWVPGGSFLTGELFF | TGTGCCTGGGTACCGGGCGGGAGTTTTCTGACCGGGGAGCTGTTTTTT
TRBJ2-7 | - | TRBV5-1 | - | CASSREQVSYEQYF | TGCGCCAGCAGTCGGGAACAGGTTTCCTACGAGCAGTACTTC
TRBJ2-1 | - | TRBV5-1 | - | CASSLQARAREQFF | TGCGCCAGCAGCTTGCAAGCTCGCGCGCGTGAGCAGTTCTTC
TRBJ1-1 | - | TRBV6-5 | - | CASRGQLNFGTEAFF | TGTGCCAGCAGAGGACAGTTAAACTTTGGCACTGAAGCTTTCTTT
TRBJ2-7 | TRBD1 | TRBV7-2 | - | CASSFDRVGEQYF | TGTGCCAGCAGCTTTGACAGGGTGGGCGAGCAGTACTTC
TRBJ2-1 | - | TRBV5-1 | once | CASSLLSSYNEQFF | TGCGCCAGCAGCTTACTGAGCTCCTACAATGAGCAGTTCTTC